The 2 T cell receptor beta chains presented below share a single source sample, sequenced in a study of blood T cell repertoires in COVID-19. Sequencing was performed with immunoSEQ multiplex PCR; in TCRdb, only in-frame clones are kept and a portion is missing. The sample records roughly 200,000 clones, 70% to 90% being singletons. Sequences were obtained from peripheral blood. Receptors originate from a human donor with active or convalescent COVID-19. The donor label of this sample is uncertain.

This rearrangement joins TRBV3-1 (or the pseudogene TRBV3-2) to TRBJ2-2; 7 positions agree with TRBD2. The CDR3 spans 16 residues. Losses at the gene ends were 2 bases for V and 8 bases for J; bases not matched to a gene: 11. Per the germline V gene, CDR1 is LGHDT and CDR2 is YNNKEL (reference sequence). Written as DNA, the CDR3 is TGTGCCAGCAGCCAAAGATACGCGCAGGGAGGGGGGGAGCTGTTTTTT. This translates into CASSQRYAQGGGELFF.

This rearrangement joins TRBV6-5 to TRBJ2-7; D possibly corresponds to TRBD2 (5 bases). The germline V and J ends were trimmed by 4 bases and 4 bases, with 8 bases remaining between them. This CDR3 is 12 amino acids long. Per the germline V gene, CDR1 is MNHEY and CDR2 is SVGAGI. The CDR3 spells CASSSGVYEQYF. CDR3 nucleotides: TGTGCCAGCAGTTCCGGGGTTTACGAGCAGTACTTC.